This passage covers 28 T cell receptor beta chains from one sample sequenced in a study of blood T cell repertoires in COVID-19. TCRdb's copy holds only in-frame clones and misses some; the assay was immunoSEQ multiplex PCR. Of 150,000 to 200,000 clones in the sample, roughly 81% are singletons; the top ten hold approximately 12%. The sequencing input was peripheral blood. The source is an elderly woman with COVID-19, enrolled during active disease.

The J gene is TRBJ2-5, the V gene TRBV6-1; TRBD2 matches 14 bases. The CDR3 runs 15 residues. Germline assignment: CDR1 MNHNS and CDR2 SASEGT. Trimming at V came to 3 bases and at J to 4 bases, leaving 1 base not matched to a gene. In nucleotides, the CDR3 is TGTGCCAGCAGTGAGGGACTAGCGGGGGTAGAGACCCAGTACTTC. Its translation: CASSEGLAGVETQYF.

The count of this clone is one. The DNA of the CDR3 is TGTGCCAGCAGTTTAGGGGGGAGCTCCTACAATGAGCAGTTCTTC. Protein sequence: CASSLGGSSYNEQFF. The chain links TRBV27 to TRBJ2-1, with a possible D match to TRBD2 (6 bases). CDR3 length: 15 amino acids. Trimming took off 2 bases at V and 0 bases at J, with 8 bases between the two ends. Germline values: CDR1 MNHEY, CDR2 SMNVEV (reference sequence).

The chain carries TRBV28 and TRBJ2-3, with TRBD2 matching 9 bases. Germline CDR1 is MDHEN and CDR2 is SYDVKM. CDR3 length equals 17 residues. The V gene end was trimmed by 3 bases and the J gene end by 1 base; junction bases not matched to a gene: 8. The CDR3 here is CASSLALAGGRTDTQYF. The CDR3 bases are TGTGCCAGCAGTTTGGCACTAGCGGGCGGGCGCACAGATACGCAGTATTTT.

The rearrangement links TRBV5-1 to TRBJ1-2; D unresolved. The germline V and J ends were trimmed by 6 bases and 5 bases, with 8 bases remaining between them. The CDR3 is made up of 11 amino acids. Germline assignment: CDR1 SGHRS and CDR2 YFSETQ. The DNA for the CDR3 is TGCGCCAGCAAATTAGAGTATGGCTACACCTTC. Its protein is CASKLEYGYTF.

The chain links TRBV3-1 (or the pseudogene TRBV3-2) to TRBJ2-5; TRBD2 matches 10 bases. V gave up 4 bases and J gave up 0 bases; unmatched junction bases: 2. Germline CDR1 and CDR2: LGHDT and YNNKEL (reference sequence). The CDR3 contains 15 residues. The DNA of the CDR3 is TGTGCCAGCAGCCGCGGACTAGCGGACCAAGAGACCCAGTACTTC. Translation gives CASSRGLADQETQYF.

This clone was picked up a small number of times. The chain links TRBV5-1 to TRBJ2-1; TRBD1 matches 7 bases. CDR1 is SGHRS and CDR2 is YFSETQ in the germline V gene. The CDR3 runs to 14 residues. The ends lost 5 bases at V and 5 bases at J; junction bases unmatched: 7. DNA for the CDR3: TGCGCCAGCAGAGAGACAGGGCAACACAATGAGCAGTTCTTC. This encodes CASRETGQHNEQFF. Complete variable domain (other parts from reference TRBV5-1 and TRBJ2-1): KAGVTQTPRYLIKTRGQQVTLSCSPISGHRSVSWYQQTPGQGLQFLFEYFSETQRNKGNFPGRFSGRQFSNSRSEMNVSTLELGDSALYLCASRETGQHNEQFFGPGTRLTVL.

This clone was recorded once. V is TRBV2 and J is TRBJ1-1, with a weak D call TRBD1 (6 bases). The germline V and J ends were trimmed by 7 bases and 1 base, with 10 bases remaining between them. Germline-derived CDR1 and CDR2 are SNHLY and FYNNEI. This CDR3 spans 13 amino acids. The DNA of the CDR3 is TGTGCCAGCAATGGACAGTCGAACACTGAAGCTTTCTTT. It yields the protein CASNGQSNTEAFF.

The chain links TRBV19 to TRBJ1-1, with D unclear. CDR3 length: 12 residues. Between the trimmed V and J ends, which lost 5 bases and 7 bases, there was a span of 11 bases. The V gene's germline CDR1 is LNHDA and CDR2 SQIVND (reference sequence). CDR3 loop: CASSPIVGEAFF. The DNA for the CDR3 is TGTGCCAGTAGTCCAATTGTCGGTGAAGCTTTCTTT. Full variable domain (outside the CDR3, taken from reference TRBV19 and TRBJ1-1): DGGITQSPKYLFRKEGQNVTLSCEQNLNHDAMYWYRQDPGQGLRLIYYSQIVNDFQKGDIAEGYSVSREKKESFPLTVTSAQKNPTAFYLCASSPIVGEAFFGQGTRLTVV.

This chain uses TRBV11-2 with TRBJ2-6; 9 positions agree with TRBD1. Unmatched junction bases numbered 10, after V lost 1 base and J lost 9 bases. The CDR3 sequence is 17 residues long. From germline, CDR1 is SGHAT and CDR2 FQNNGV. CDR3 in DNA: TGTGCCAGCAGCTTAGTCAGGACAGGGGTCCTCGGCAACGTCCTGACTTTC. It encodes CASSLVRTGVLGNVLTF.

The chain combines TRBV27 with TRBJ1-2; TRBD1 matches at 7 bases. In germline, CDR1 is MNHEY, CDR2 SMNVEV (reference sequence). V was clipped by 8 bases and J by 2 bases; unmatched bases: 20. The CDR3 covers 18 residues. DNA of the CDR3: TGTGCCAGCGGATTCCGTCGGGACAGCACAACGTTAAACTATGGCTACACCTTC. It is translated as CASGFRRDSTTLNYGYTF.

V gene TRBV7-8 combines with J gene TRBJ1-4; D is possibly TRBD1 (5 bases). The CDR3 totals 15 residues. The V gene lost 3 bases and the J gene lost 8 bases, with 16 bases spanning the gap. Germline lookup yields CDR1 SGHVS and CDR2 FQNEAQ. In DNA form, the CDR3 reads TGTGCCAGCAGCTTTCTGCGGGGCGGCGGGGAAAAACTGTTTTTT. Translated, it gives CASSFLRGGGEKLFF.

The CDR3 DNA sequence: TGTGCCAGCCAATCCCCATACAATGAGCAGTTCTTC. Its translation: CASQSPYNEQFF. This sequence joins TRBV12-3 or TRBV12-4 and TRBJ2-1; D gene ambiguous. V was shortened by 8 bases and J by 4 bases, with 9 bases between the two germline ends. CDR3 length equals 12 residues.

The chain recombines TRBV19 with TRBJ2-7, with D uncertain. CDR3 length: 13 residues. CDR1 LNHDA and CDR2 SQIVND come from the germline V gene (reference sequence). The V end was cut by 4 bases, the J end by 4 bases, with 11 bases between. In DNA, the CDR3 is TGTGCCAGTAGTACCTACCTAGGTTACGAGCAGTACTTC. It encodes CASSTYLGYEQYF.

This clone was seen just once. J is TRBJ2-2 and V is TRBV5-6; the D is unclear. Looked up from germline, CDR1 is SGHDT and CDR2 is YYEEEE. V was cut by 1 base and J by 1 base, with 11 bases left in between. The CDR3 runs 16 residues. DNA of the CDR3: TGTGCCAGCAGCTTGTACGAACCCGGGAACACCGGGGAGCTGTTTTTT. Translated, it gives CASSLYEPGNTGELFF. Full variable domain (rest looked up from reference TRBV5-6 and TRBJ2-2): DAGVTQSPTHLIKTRGQQVTLRCSPKSGHDTVSWYQQALGQGPQFIFQYYEEEERQRGNFPDRFSGHQFPNYSSELNVNALLLGDSALYLCASSLYEPGNTGELFFGEGSRLTVL.

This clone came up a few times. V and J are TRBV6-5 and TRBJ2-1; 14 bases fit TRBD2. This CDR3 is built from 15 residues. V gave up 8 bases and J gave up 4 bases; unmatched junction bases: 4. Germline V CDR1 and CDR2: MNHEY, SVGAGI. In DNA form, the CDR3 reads TGTGCCAGCGCCGGACTAGCGGGAGGATACAATGAGCAGTTCTTC. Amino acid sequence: CASAGLAGGYNEQFF.

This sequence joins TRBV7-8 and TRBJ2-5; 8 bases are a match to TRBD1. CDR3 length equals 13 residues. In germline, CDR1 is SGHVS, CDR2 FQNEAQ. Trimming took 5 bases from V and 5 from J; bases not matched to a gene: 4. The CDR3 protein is CASSPRGPETQYF. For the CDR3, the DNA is TGTGCCAGCAGCCCCAGGGGGCCGGAGACCCAGTACTTC.

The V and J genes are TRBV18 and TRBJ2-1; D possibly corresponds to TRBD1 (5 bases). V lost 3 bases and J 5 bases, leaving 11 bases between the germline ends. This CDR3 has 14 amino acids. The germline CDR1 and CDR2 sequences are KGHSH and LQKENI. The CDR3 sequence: CASSPGRVDNEQFF. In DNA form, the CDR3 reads TGTGCCAGCTCACCGGGCAGGGTCGACAATGAGCAGTTCTTC.

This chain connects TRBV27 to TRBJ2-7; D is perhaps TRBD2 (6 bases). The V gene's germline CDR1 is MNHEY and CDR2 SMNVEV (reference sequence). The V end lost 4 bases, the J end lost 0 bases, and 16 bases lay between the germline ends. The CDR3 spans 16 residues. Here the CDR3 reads CASSSRAGSNSYEQYF. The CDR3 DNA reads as TGTGCCAGCAGTTCCCGAGCGGGCTCGAACTCCTACGAGCAGTACTTC.

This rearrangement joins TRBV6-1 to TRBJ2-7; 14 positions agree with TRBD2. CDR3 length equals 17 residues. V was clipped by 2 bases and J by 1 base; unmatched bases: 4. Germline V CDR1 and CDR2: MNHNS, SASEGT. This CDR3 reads CASSERLAGGYSYEQYF. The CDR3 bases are TGTGCCAGCAGTGAAAGACTAGCGGGGGGGTATTCCTACGAGCAGTACTTC.

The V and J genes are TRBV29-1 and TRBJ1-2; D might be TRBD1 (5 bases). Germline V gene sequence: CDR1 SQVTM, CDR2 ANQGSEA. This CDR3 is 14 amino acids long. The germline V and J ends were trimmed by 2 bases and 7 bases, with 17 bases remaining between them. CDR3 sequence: CSVERGYGLGGYTF. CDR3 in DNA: TGCAGCGTTGAAAGGGGATACGGTCTGGGTGGCTACACCTTC.

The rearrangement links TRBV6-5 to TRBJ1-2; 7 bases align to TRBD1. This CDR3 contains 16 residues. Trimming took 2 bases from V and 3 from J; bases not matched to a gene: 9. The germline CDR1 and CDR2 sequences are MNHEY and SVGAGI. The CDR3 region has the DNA TGTGCCAGCAGTTACCCCCACACGACAGGGTACTATGGCTACACCTTC. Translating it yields CASSYPHTTGYYGYTF.

CDR3 DNA sequence: TGCGCCAGCAGCTTGGGGGACAGACCCCCTGAAGCTTTCTTT. It specifies CASSLGDRPPEAFF. The rearrangement uses TRBV5-1 and TRBJ1-1; TRBD1 matches at 7 bases. J gave up 6 bases and V 0 bases, and 5 bases lay outside the gene matches. CDR1 is SGHRS and CDR2 is YFSETQ in the germline V gene. The CDR3 has 14 residues. Drawing the rest from reference TRBV5-1 and TRBJ1-1, the complete variable domain is KAGVTQTPRYLIKTRGQQVTLSCSPISGHRSVSWYQQTPGQGLQFLFEYFSETQRNKGNFPGRFSGRQFSNSRSEMNVSTLELGDSALYLCASSLGDRPPEAFFGQGTRLTVV.

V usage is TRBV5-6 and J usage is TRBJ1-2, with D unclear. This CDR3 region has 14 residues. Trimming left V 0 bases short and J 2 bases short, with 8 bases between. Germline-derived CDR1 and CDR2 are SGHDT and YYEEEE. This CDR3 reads CASSLAGSNYGYTF. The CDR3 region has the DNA TGTGCCAGCAGCTTGGCAGGATCAAACTATGGCTACACCTTC.

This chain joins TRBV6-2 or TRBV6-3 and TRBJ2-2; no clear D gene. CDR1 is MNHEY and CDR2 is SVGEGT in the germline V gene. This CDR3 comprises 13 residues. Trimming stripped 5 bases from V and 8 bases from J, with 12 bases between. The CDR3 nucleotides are TGTGCCAGCAGTGGCCCGAACGGGGGGGAGCTGTTTTTT. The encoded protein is CASSGPNGGELFF.

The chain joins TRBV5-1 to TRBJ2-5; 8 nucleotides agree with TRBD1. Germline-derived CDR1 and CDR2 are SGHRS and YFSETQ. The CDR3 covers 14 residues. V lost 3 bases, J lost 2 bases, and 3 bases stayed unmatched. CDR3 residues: CASSWDRRQETQYF. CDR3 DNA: TGCGCCAGCAGCTGGGACAGGCGTCAAGAGACCCAGTACTTC. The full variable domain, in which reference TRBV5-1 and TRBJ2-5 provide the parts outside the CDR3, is KAGVTQTPRYLIKTRGQQVTLSCSPISGHRSVSWYQQTPGQGLQFLFEYFSETQRNKGNFPGRFSGRQFSNSRSEMNVSTLELGDSALYLCASSWDRRQETQYFGPGTRLLVL.

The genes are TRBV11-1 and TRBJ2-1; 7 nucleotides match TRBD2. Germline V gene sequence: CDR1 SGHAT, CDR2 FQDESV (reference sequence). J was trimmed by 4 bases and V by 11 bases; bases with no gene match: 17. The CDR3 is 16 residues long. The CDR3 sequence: CAAGPLLGGEYNEQFF. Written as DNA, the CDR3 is TGTGCCGCGGGCCCCCTCCTGGGGGGGGAATACAATGAGCAGTTCTTC.

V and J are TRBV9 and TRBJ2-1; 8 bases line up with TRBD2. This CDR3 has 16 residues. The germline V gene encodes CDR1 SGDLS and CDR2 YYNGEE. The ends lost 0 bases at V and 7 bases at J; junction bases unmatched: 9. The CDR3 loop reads CASSVVGLAGVNEQFF. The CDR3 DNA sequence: TGTGCCAGCAGCGTAGTTGGACTAGCAGGTGTTAATGAGCAGTTCTTC.

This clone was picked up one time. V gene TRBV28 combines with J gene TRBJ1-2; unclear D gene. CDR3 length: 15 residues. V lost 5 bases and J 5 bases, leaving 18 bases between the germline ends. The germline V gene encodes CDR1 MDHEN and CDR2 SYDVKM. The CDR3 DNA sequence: TGTGCCAGCAGTCCCCCGGAGCGGAGTATGTATGGCTACACCTTC. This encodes CASSPPERSMYGYTF.